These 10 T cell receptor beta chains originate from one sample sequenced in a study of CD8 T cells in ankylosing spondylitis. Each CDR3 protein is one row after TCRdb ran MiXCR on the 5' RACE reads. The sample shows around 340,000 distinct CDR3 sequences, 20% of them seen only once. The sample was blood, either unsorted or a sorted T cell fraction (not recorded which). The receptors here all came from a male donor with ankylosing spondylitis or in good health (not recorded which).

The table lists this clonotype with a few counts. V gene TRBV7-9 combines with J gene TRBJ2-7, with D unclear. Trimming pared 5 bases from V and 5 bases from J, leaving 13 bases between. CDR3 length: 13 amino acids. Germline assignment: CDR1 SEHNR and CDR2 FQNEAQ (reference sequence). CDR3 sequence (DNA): TGTGCCAGCAGCCAGGACGAGGTAGACGAGCAGTACTTC. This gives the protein CASSQDEVDEQYF.

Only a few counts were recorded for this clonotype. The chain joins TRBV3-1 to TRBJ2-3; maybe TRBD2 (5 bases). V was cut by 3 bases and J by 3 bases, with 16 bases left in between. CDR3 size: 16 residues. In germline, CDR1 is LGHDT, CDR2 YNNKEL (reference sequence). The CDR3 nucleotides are TGTGCCAGCAGCCATGTTGCTAGGGAGATGACAGATACGCAGTATTTT. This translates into CASSHVAREMTDTQYF.

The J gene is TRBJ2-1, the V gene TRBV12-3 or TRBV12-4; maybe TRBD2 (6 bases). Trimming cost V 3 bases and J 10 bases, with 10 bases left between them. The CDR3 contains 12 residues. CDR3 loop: CASSFWAGEQFF. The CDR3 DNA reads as TGTGCCAGCAGTTTTTGGGCGGGAGAGCAGTTCTTC.

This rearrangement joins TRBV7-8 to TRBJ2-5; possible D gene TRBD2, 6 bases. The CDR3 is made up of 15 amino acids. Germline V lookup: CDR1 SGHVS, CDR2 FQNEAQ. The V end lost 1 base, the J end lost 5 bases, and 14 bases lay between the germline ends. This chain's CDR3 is CASSLVGGGHETQYF. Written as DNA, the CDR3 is TGTGCCAGCAGCTTAGTGGGGGGAGGCCATGAGACCCAGTACTTC.

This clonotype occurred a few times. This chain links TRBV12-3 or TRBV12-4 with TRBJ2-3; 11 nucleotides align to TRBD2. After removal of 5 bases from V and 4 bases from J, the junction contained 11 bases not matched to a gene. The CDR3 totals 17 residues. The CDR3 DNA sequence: TGTGCCAGCAGTGAGATTACTAGCGGGGGTCCCTCAGATACGCAGTATTTT. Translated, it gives CASSEITSGGPSDTQYF.

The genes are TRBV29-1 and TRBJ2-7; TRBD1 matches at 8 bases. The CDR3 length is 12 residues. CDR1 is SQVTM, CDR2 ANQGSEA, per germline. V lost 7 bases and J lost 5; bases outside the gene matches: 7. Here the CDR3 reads CSADRGTNEQYF. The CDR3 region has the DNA TGCAGCGCCGACAGGGGAACCAACGAGCAGTACTTC.

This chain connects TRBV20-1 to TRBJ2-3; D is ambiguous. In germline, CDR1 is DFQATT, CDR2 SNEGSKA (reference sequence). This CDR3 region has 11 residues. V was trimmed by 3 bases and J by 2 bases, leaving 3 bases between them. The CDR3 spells CSASPTDTQYF. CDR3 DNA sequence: TGCAGTGCTAGTCCCACAGATACGCAGTATTTT.

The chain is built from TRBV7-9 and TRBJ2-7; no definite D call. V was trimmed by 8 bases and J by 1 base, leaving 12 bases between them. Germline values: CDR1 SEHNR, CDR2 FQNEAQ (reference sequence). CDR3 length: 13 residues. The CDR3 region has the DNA TGTGCCAGCCGAAACCGCCAATCCTACGAGCAGTACTTC. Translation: CASRNRQSYEQYF.

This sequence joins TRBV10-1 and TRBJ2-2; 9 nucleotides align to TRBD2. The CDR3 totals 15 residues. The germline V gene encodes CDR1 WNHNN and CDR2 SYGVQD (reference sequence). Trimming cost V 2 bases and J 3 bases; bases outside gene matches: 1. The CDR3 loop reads CASSEGGGDTGELFF. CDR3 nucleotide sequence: TGCGCCAGCAGTGAGGGCGGGGGGGACACCGGGGAGCTGTTTTTT.

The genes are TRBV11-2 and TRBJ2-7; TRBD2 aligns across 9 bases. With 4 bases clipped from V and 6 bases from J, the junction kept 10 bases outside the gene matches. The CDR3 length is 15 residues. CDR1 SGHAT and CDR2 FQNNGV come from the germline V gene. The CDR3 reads CASSSETAGGPEQYF. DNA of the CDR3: TGTGCCAGCAGCTCCGAGACGGCGGGGGGGCCCGAGCAGTACTTC.